The text below deals with one T cell receptor (beta chain). What it binds is not known. This sample was taken from a study of radiotherapy plus CTLA-4 blockade in lung cancer. Study-level information: Objective response was observed in roughly 17% of patients, and disease control in roughly 33%. General observations from the study: The study found tumor-derived TCR clones expanded in blood after radiotherapy plus ipilimumab.

Clones were sequenced by immunoSEQ multiplex PCR, and TCRdb holds only the in-frame ones, with some missing. The repertoire holds 80,000 to 95,000 clones, around 83% seen once, with 0.82% in the top ten. The germline V gene has CDR1 MDHEN and CDR2 SYDVKM. The CDR3 is made up of 16 amino acids. V shed 4 bases, J shed 2 bases, and the junction held 7 bases outside the gene matches. The V and J genes are TRBV28 and TRBJ1-5; TRBD1 matches at 8 bases. The receptor's source is a human donor with non-small cell lung cancer who had stable disease on radiotherapy plus ipilimumab. The sequencing here drew on peripheral blood, taken from a patient treated with radiotherapy plus ipilimumab. The CDR3 protein is CASSSRTGWGNQPQHF. The CDR3 region has the DNA TGTGCCAGCAGTTCCCGGACAGGGTGGGGCAATCAGCCCCAGCATTTT.